This entry concerns a single T cell receptor beta chain. Its antigen is unidentified. The data originate from a study of monozygotic twins with inflammatory bowel disease. Whole-study findings and limits: Support was lacking for any single strong IBD-associated signal or clonotype. Clonotypes shared with others were fewer in IBD patients than in healthy twins, especially with disease activity.

Each of the TCR libraries took around 3.5 ug of total RNA. UMIs that included a 6-nucleotide sample barcode were added by template switching, which took place during cDNA synthesis. Reprocessing the 5' RACE reads, TCRdb reports a single entry for every CDR3 protein and omits DNA. The specimen's table records 350,000 to 400,000 distinct CDR3 sequences. Germline V gene sequence: CDR1 MNHEY, CDR2 SVGEGT. The CDR3 totals 15 residues. The clonotype comes from a human donor with ulcerative colitis or Crohn's disease, or a healthy co-twin of an affected twin (not recorded which). The sample consisted of blood. V usage is TRBV6-2 or TRBV6-3 and J usage is TRBJ2-5; there is no DNA to check the TCRdb D call of TRBD1. The CDR3 loop is CASSPPTGNKETQYF.